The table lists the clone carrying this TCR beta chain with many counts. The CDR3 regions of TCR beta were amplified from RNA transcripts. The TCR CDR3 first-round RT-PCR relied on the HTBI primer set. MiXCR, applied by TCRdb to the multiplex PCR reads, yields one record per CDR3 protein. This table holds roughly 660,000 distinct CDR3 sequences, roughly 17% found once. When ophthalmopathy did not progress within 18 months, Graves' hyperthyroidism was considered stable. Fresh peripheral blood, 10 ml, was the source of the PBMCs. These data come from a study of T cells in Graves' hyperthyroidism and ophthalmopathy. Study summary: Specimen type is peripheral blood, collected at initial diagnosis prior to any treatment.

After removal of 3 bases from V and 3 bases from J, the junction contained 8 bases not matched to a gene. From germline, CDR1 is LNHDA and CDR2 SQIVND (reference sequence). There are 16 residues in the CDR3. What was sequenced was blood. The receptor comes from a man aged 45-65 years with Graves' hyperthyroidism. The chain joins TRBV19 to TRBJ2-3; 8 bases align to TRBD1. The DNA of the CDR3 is TGTGCCAGTAGTATCGGACAGGGTCTGTGGACAGATACGCAGTATTTT. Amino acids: CASSIGQGLWTDTQYF.